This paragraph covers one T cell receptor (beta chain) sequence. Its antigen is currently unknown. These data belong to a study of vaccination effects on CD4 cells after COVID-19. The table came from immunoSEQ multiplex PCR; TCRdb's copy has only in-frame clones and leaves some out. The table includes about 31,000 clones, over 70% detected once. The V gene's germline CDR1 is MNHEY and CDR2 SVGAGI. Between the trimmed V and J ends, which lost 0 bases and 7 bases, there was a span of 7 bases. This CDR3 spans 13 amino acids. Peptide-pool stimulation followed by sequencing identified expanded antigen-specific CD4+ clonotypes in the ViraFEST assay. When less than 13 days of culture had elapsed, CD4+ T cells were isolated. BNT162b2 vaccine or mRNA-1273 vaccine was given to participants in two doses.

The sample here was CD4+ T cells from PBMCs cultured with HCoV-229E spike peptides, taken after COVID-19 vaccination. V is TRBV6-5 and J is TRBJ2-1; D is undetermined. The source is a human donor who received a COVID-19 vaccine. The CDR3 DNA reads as TGTGCCAGCAGTTACTCTGGGTCTAATGAGCAGTTCTTC. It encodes CASSYSGSNEQFF.